This T cell receptor (beta chain) was identified during a study of control samples from healthy donors and cancer patients. V dropped 6 bases and J dropped 4 bases, with 20 bases sitting between them. Germline assignment: CDR1 LNHNV and CDR2 YYDKDF (reference sequence). The CDR3 runs 16 residues. Sequencing used immunoSEQ multiplex PCR; TCRdb keeps in-frame clones, though not all of them. The sample carries about 120,000 clones, approximately 91% recorded once. The TCR sequence derives from a woman younger than 30 in good health. The sequencing input was blood. The rearrangement uses TRBV15 and TRBJ2-3, with a weak D call TRBD1 (7 bases). The CDR3 sequence is CATSTSEGQPPDTQYF. DNA for the CDR3: TGTGCCACCAGTACCTCGGAGGGACAGCCCCCAGATACGCAGTATTTT.